This T cell receptor (beta chain) was found in a study of blood T cell repertoires in COVID-19. On the study more broadly: From the United States, Italy and Spain came samples of acute and convalescent COVID-19.

Assay used: immunoSEQ multiplex PCR; TCRdb lists only in-frame clones, some missing. Among 200,000 to 250,000 clones, about 90% were seen once, and the ten largest hold approximately 2%. This clone was picked up one time. This CDR3 has 18 amino acids. J lost 5 bases, V lost 2 bases, and 14 bases had no gene match. CDR1 is SGHTA, CDR2 FQGNSA, per germline. The sample consisted of PBMCs or T cells enriched from blood (not recorded which). The receptor's source is a woman between 18 and 29 years old who had recovered from COVID-19. The chain couples TRBV7-2 to TRBJ1-5; 8 bases map to TRBD1. In DNA, the CDR3 is TGTGCCAGCAGCTTATCGGCAGGGGGCCCACTAAGGTATCAGCCCCAGCATTTT. This encodes CASSLSAGGPLRYQPQHF.